This T cell receptor beta chain originates from a study of blood T cells in healthy people across ages. The table lists this clonotype with a few counts. What it binds is unknown. This CDR3 is built from 17 residues. Trimming removed 0 bases at V and 0 bases at J, with 12 bases between. Germline V gives CDR1 GTSNPN, CDR2 SVGIG (reference sequence). Study results and limitations: Versus aged donors, long-lived donors had higher diversity and more naive CD4+ cells. The study could not conclusively compare naive and antigen-experienced cells, given its unsorted PBMCs. Across samples, TCR beta diversity tracked strongly with naive T cell percentage.

The extraction recovered at least 5.5 micrograms of total RNA per sample. Primed by a sample-barcoded 5' primer and a J-beta primer mix, a second PCR proceeded for roughly 7 to 12 cycles. TCRdb re-called the 5' RACE reads with MiXCR, one entry per CDR3 protein. Here the sample spans some 1,500,000 distinct CDR3 sequences, under 55% being singletons. The rearrangement uses TRBV30 and TRBJ1-6, with D possibly matching TRBD1 (5 bases). The TCR comes from a woman under 30 in good health. Sequencing was carried out using blood. CDR3 in DNA: TGTGCCTGGAGTGTATGGGGGTCTCGCTCCTATAATTCACCCCTCCACTTT. It translates to CAWSVWGSRSYNSPLHF.